This T cell receptor beta chain was profiled in a study of blood T cell repertoires in COVID-19. Study background: Both acute and convalescent COVID-19 samples were obtained from the United States, Italy and Spain.

The table came from immunoSEQ multiplex PCR; TCRdb's copy has only in-frame clones and leaves some out. The sample contains around 290,000 clones, roughly 91% of which appear only once. The clonotype comes from a man aged 40-50 years with acute or convalescent COVID-19. The sample comprised peripheral blood.

CDR3 in DNA: TGTGCCAGCAGCTTATTACAGGGGGCACCAGCTTTCTTT. Translating it yields CASSLLQGAPAFF. The chain carries TRBV11-2 and TRBJ1-1, with 9 bases that match TRBD1. The CDR3 length is 13 residues. V trimming: 2 bases; J trimming: 10 bases; junction bases outside the gene matches: 5. CDR1 is SGHAT, CDR2 FQNNGV, per germline.